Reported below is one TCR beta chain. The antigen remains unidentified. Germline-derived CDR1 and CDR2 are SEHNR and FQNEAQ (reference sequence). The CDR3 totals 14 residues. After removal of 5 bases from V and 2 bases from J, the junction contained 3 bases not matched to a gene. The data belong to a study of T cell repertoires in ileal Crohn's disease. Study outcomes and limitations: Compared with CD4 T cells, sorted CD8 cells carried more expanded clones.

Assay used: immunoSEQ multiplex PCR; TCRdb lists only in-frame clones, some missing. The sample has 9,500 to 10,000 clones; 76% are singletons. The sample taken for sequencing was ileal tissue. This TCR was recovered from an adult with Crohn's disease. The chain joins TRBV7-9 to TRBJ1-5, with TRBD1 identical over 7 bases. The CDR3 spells CASSPGQGNQPQHF. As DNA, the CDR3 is TGTGCCAGCAGCCCCGGACAGGGCAATCAGCCCCAGCATTTT.